This T cell receptor (beta chain) derives from a study of cytomegalovirus exposure and HLA in healthy donors. General study findings and limits: Reports showed the classifier diagnosing cytomegalovirus status with high specificity and sensitivity. Clusters of TCRs from the first cohort tended to co-occur in the roughly 120 validation repertoires (as a later analysis found). The authors enumerated over 150 TCR beta chains as linked to cytomegalovirus.

The CDR3 loop spans 15 amino acids. Germline V gene data show CDR1 as SGHNT and CDR2 as YENEEA. Trimming removed 6 bases at V and 3 bases at J, with 17 bases between. Remarks on this clone: Its target is not known.

The method was immunoSEQ multiplex PCR; TCRdb's version includes in-frame clones alone and lacks a portion of them. Found here are about 90,000 clones, more than 70% of them singletons; the top ten hold 9.5% to 13%. The TCR comes from a woman aged 18 to 35 in good health and CMV-seropositive. Sequencing was done on a sample of PBMCs. The chain is built from TRBV11-3 and TRBJ1-1; D not certain. The CDR3 here is CASRHGAGVDTEAFF. CDR3 in DNA: TGTGCCAGCAGGCACGGTGCGGGCGTGGACACTGAAGCTTTCTTT.